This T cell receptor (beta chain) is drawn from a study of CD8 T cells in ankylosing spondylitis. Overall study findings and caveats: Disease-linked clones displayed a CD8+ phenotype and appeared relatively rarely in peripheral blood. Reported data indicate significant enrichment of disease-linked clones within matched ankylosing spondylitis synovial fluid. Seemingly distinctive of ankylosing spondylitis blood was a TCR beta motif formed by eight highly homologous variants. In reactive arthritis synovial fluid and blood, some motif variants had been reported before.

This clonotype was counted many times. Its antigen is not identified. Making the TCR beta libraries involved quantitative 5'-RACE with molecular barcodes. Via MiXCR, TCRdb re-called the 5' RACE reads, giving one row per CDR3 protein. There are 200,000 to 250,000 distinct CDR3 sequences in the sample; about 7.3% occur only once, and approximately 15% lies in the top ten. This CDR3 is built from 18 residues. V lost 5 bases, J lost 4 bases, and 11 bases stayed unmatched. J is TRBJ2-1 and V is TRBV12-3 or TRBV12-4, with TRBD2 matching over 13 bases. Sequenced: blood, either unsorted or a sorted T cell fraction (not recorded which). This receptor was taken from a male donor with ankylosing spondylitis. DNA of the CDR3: TGTGCCAGCAGTCGCCGGGGGACTAGCGGGGCCCTATACAATGAGCAGTTCTTC. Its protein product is CASSRRGTSGALYNEQFF.